This T cell receptor beta chain originates from a study of T-cell memory formation after mild COVID-19. Researchers used 5'RACE with constant-segment primers to make TCR alpha and TCR beta cDNA libraries that carry sample barcodes and UMIs. One entry per CDR3 protein results from TCRdb running MiXCR on the 5' RACE reads. Counted here are roughly 510,000 distinct CDR3 sequences, around 16% occurring once; the ten biggest clones make up approximately 8.1%. Study findings and constraints: Contracting CD4+ clones sat mainly in CM and EM; CD8+ in EMRA. There were some responding clones in pre-infection memory, which suggested that cross-reactive memory had joined. Nothing confirmed that second-wave clones peaking on day 37 were specific for SARS-CoV-2.

The CDR3 is made up of 17 amino acids. The germline V and J ends were trimmed by 1 base and 3 bases, with 18 bases remaining between them. CDR1 and CDR2 (germline): SGHVS, FNYEAQ. This clonotype was recorded a few times. What it binds is not known. The clonotype comes from an adult woman who had mild COVID-19 (a few samples of this study predate the infection). Cell type and time point are not known. The chain carries TRBV7-6 and TRBJ1-1, with D tentatively TRBD1 (6 bases). What was sequenced was PBMCs or a T cell subset sorted from them (not recorded which). CDR3 amino acids: CASSLGVSGTSDTEAFF. CDR3 coding DNA: TGTGCCAGCAGCTTAGGGGTGAGTGGGACATCGGACACTGAAGCTTTCTTT.